The 15 T cell receptor beta chains in this list originate from one sample, sequenced in a study of OX40 agonist ivuxolimab in advanced cancers. The repertoire was sequenced with immunoSEQ multiplex PCR; TCRdb's copy has only in-frame clones and lacks some. This sample has about 34,000 clones, with around 80% found just once. The sequenced sample was CD4+ or CD8+ T cells sorted from blood, obtained in a trial of the OX40 agonist ivuxolimab. Receptor source: an adult with an advanced solid tumor such as melanoma, head and neck, liver or kidney cancer.

The gene calls are TRBV18 and TRBJ1-3; D is unclear. CDR1 is KGHSH and CDR2 is LQKENI in the germline V gene. The ends were cut back, 3 bases at V and 7 bases at J, with 13 bases in the middle. The CDR3 is made up of 14 amino acids. The CDR3 nucleotides read TGTGCCAGCTCACCCTCGGGTGGTTTGAACACCATATATTTT. Translating it yields CASSPSGGLNTIYF.

J is TRBJ1-4 and V is TRBV5-1; 7 bases are shared with TRBD1. CDR1 and CDR2 from the germline V gene are SGHRS and YFSETQ. After removal of 5 bases from V and 0 bases from J, the junction contained 4 bases not matched to a gene. CDR3 length: 15 amino acids. Here the CDR3 DNA reads TGCGCCAGCAGACCCACAGGGGCAACTAATGAAAAACTGTTTTTT. Protein sequence: CASRPTGATNEKLFF.

The chain uses TRBV30 and TRBJ2-3, with 7 nucleotides matching TRBD1. This CDR3 has 16 amino acids. Germline V gene sequence: CDR1 GTSNPN, CDR2 SVGIG (reference sequence). V shed 0 bases and J 5 bases; nucleotides not matched to a gene: 11. The CDR3 nucleotides read TGTGCCTGGAGTGTCGGTAGCAGGGGGTTATTAGATACGCAGTATTTT. Its protein product is CAWSVGSRGLLDTQYF. The full variable domain, with the rest looked up from reference TRBV30 and TRBJ2-3, is SQTIHQWPATLVQPVGSPLSLECTVEGTSNPNLYWYRQAAGRGLQLLFYSVGIGQISSEVPQNLSASRPQDRQFILSSKKLLLSDSGFYLCAWSVGSRGLLDTQYFGPGTRLTVL.

J is TRBJ2-6 and V is TRBV2; unclear D gene. Germline loops: CDR1 SNHLY, CDR2 FYNNEI. The CDR3 sequence is 15 residues long. V shed 6 bases and J shed 1 base, with 10 bases lying between them. The CDR3 is CASRQTVSGANVLTF. Written as DNA, the CDR3 is TGTGCCAGCAGGCAAACGGTTTCTGGGGCCAACGTCCTGACTTTC.

The V call is TRBV6-5, the J call TRBJ2-5; maybe TRBD1 (5 bases). The J call is uncertain, as TRBJ2-7 better fits the DNA end. Germline-derived CDR1 and CDR2 are MNHEY and SVGAGI. This CDR3 is 12 amino acids long. CDR3 coding DNA: TGTGCCACCTCCGCAGGGACCTACGAGCAGTACTTC. Protein product: CATSAGTYEQYF.

The chain combines TRBV28 with TRBJ1-5; 9 bases line up with TRBD1. V was pared by 2 bases and J by 4 bases, with 9 bases of the junction left unmatched. From germline, CDR1 is MDHEN and CDR2 SYDVKM. The CDR3 length is 17 residues. Here the CDR3 DNA reads TGTGCCAGCAGTTTAGAGGGACAGGGTAGAGGGAATCAGCCCCAGCATTTT. Translating it yields CASSLEGQGRGNQPQHF.

J is TRBJ1-2 and V is TRBV19; no firm D call. V was shortened by 3 bases and J by 3 bases, with 11 bases between the two germline ends. The germline CDR1 and CDR2 sequences are LNHDA and SQIVND (reference sequence). The length of the CDR3 is 14 residues. CDR3 nucleotides: TGTGCCAGTAGTATTGGAGGCCAGGACTATGGCTACACCTTC. As protein: CASSIGGQDYGYTF. Combining the CDR3 with reference TRBV19 and TRBJ1-2 gives the whole variable domain DGGITQSPKYLFRKEGQNVTLSCEQNLNHDAMYWYRQDPGQGLRLIYYSQIVNDFQKGDIAEGYSVSREKKESFPLTVTSAQKNPTAFYLCASSIGGQDYGYTFGSGTRLTVV.

The rearrangement uses TRBV5-4 and TRBJ1-2, with D possibly being TRBD1 (6 bases). Trimming took 0 bases from V and 3 from J, leaving 12 bases between them. The CDR3 spans 15 residues. Germline CDR1 is SGHNT and CDR2 is YYREEE (reference sequence). This CDR3 reads CASSLGPGADYGYTF. CDR3 bases: TGTGCCAGCAGCTTGGGGCCGGGGGCGGACTATGGCTACACCTTC.

V gene TRBV27 combines with J gene TRBJ1-5, with TRBD1 matching over 10 bases. CDR3 length equals 15 residues. V gave up 0 bases and J gave up 9 bases; unmatched junction bases: 5. The germline gives CDR1 MNHEY, CDR2 SMNVEV (reference sequence). The CDR3: CASSLSAGQGGPQHF. In DNA, the CDR3 is TGTGCCAGCAGTTTATCCGCTGGACAGGGGGGGCCCCAGCATTTT.

The CDR3 loop reads CASSQDSGGRGDTQYF. CDR3 nucleotide sequence: TGCGCCAGCAGCCAAGACTCGGGGGGGCGGGGAGATACGCAGTATTTT. V and J are TRBV4-1 and TRBJ2-3, with TRBD2 matching over 8 bases. Germline loops: CDR1 MGHRA, CDR2 YSYEKL. V lost 0 bases, J lost 5 bases, and 7 bases stayed unmatched. CDR3 size: 16 residues.

This rearrangement joins TRBV7-9 to TRBJ1-5; TRBD1 aligns across 8 bases. The germline CDR1 and CDR2 sequences are SEHNR and FQNEAQ (reference sequence). Trimming at V came to 3 bases and at J to 2 bases, leaving 0 bases not matched to a gene. The CDR3 has 14 amino acids. For the CDR3, the DNA is TGTGCCAGCAGCTTGGACAGGGGCAATCAGCCCCAGCATTTT. As protein: CASSLDRGNQPQHF.

The chain carries TRBV5-6 and TRBJ2-1; D is ambiguous. The CDR3 loop spans 14 amino acids. Per germline, CDR1 SGHDT and CDR2 YYEEEE. V lost 3 bases, J lost 4 bases, and 11 bases lay in between. CDR3 loop: CASSSIGAYNEQFF. The CDR3 DNA follows: TGTGCCAGCAGCTCCATTGGTGCATACAATGAGCAGTTCTTC. Using reference TRBV5-6 and TRBJ2-1 for the parts outside the CDR3, the full variable domain is DAGVTQSPTHLIKTRGQQVTLRCSPKSGHDTVSWYQQALGQGPQFIFQYYEEEERQRGNFPDRFSGHQFPNYSSELNVNALLLGDSALYLCASSSIGAYNEQFFGPGTRLTVL.

This clone was recorded once. The chain links TRBV5-1 to TRBJ2-5; TRBD2 agrees at 7 bases. The germline CDR1 and CDR2 sequences are SGHRS and YFSETQ. Trimming at V came to 4 bases and at J to 4 bases, leaving 13 bases not matched to a gene. The CDR3 sequence is 16 residues long. CDR3 DNA: TGCGCCAGCAGCCCGGGGACGGGGGGTCAGGTAGAGACCCAGTACTTC. This codes for CASSPGTGGQVETQYF.

This clone was counted between two and nine times. The chain has TRBV5-6 and TRBJ1-2; D gene ambiguous. This CDR3 comprises 14 residues. Trimming took 0 bases from V and 1 from J, leaving 7 bases between them. Germline V CDR1 and CDR2: SGHDT, YYEEEE. The CDR3 loop reads CASSLAQNNYGYTF. The CDR3 nucleotides read TGTGCCAGCAGCTTGGCCCAGAATAACTATGGCTACACCTTC.

J is TRBJ1-1 and V is TRBV5-1; no clear D. V was cut by 5 bases and J by 1 base, with 12 bases left in between. The CDR3 consists of 14 residues. Germline assignment: CDR1 SGHRS and CDR2 YFSETQ. CDR3 sequence reads: CASRRPGTNTEAFF. DNA for the CDR3: TGCGCCAGCAGAAGACCAGGAACGAACACTGAAGCTTTCTTT.